This note documents a single T cell receptor (beta chain) sequence. The data are from a study of blood T cell repertoires in COVID-19. Study context: T cells, B-cell-depleted T cells, or PBMCs supplied cDNA or gDNA.

The ends lost 8 bases at V and 3 bases at J; junction bases unmatched: 5. Germline V gene sequence: CDR1 KGHSH, CDR2 LQKENI. CDR3 length: 14 amino acids. Sequenced by immunoSEQ multiplex PCR; TCRdb stores in-frame clones only, minus some. The table shows fewer than 400,000 clones, with approximately 90% occurring only once. Participants spanned ages about 18 to 90 years and resided in over 20 US areas. Participants' own reports of clinical history determined their cohort assignment. Up to 2 weeks before entering the study, exposed participants had met a COVID-19 case. The chain has TRBV18 and TRBJ1-5; TRBD1 agrees at 9 bases. This sequence originates from a woman under 40 who had been exposed to COVID-19. The sample taken for sequencing was PBMCs or T cells enriched from blood (not recorded which). DNA of the CDR3: TGTGCCAGCCAGCGGACAGGGGACAATCAGCCCCAGCATTTT. Protein sequence: CASQRTGDNQPQHF.